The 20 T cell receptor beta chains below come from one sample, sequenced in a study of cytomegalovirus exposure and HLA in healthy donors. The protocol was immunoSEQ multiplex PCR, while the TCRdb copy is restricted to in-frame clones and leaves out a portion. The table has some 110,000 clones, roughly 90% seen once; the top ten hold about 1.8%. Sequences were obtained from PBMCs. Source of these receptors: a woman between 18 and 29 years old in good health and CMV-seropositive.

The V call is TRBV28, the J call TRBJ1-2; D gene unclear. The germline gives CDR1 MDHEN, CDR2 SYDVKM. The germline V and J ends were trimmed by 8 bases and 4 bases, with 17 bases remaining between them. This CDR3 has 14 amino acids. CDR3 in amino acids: CASSFSISGYGYTF. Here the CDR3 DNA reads TGTGCCAGCTCCTTTTCTATCTCGGGCTATGGCTACACCTTC.

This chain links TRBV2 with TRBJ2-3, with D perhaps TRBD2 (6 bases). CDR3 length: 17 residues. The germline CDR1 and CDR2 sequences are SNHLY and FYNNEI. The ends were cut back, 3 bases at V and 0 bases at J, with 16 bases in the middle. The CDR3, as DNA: TGTGCCAGCAGTGATTACGGGGCGGGGACTAGCACAGATACGCAGTATTTT. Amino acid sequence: CASSDYGAGTSTDTQYF.

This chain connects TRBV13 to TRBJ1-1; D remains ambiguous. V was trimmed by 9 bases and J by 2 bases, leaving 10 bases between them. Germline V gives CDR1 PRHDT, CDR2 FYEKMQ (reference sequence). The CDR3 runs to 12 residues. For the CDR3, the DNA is TGTGCCAGTTTGCGCGGAAACACTGAAGCTTTCTTT. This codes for CASLRGNTEAFF.

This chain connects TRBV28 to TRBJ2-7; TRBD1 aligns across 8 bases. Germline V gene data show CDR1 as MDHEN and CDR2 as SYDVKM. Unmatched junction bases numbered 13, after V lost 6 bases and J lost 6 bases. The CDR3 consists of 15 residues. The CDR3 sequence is CASRETGEDLGEQYV. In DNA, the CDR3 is TGTGCCAGCAGAGAGACAGGGGAAGATCTTGGCGAGCAGTACGTC.

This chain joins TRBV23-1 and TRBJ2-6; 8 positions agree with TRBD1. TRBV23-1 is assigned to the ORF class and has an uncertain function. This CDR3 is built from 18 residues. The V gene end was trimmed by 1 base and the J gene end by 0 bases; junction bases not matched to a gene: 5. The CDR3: CASSQFQDRDSGANVLTF. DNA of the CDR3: TGCGCCAGCAGTCAATTTCAGGACAGGGACTCTGGGGCCAACGTCCTGACTTTC.

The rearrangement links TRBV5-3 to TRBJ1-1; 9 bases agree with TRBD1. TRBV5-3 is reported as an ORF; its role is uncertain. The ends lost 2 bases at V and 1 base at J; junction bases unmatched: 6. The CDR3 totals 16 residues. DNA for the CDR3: TGTGCCAGAAGCTTAGGTACAGGGGGCGAGAACACTGAAGCTTTCTTT. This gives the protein CARSLGTGGENTEAFF.

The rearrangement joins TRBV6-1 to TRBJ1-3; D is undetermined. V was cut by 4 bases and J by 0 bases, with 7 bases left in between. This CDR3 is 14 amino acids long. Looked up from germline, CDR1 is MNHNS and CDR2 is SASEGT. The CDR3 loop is CASSALYSGNTIYF. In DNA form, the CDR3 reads TGTGCCAGCAGTGCCCTATACTCTGGAAACACCATATATTTT.

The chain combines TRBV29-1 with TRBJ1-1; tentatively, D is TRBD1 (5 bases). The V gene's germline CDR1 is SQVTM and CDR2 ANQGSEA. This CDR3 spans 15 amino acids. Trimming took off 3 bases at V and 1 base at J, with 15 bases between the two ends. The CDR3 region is CSVELGTLKNTEAFF. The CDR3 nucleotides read TGCAGCGTTGAGTTGGGGACTCTAAAGAACACTGAAGCTTTCTTT. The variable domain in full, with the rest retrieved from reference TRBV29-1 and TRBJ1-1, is SAVISQKPSRDICQRGTSLTIQCQVDSQVTMMFWYRQQPGQSLTLIATANQGSEATYESGFVIDKFPISRPNLTFSTLTVSNMSPEDSSIYLCSVELGTLKNTEAFFGQGTRLTVV.

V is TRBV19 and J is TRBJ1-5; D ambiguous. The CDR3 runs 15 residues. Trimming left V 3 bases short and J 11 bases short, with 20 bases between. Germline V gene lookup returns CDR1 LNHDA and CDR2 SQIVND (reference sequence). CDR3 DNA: TGTGCCAGTAGTATTCAGCTCAGCGCCGTCACTGCCCAGCATTTT. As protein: CASSIQLSAVTAQHF. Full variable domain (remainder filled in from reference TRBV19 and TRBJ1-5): DGGITQSPKYLFRKEGQNVTLSCEQNLNHDAMYWYRQDPGQGLRLIYYSQIVNDFQKGDIAEGYSVSREKKESFPLTVTSAQKNPTAFYLCASSIQLSAVTAQHFGDGTRLSIL.

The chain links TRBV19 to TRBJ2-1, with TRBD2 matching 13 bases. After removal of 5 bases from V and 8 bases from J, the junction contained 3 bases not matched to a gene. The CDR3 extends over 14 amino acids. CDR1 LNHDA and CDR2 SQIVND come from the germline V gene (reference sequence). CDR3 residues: CASSRTSGGYEQFF. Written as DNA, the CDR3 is TGTGCCAGTAGTCGGACTAGCGGGGGCTATGAGCAGTTCTTC.

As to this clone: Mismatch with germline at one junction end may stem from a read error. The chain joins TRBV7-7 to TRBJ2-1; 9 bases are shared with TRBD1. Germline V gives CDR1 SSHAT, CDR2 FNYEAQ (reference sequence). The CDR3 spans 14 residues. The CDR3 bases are TGTGCTAGCAGCCCCCGGACAGGGGTGAGTGAGCAGTTCTTC. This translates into CASSPRTGVSEQFF.

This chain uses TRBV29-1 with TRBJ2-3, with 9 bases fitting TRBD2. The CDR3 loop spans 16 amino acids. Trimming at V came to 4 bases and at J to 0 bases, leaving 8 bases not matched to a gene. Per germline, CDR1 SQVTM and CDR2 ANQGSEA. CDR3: CSVVGVAGESTDTQYF. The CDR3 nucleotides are TGCAGCGTTGTTGGGGTAGCGGGGGAGAGCACAGATACGCAGTATTTT.

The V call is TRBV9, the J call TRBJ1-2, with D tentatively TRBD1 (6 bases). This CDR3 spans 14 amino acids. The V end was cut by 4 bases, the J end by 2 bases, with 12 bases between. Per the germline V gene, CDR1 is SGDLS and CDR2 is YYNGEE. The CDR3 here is CASSSQGRNYGYTF. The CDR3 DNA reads TGTGCCAGCAGCTCTCAGGGGCGAAACTATGGCTACACCTTC.

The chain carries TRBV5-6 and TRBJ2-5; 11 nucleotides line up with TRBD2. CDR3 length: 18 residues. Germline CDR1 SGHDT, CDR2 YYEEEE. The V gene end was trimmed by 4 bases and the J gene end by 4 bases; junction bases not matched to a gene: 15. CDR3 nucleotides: TGTGCCAGCAGCACCCTACGAGGAGGTAGCGGGGGGGCAGAGACCCAGTACTTC. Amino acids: CASSTLRGGSGGAETQYF.

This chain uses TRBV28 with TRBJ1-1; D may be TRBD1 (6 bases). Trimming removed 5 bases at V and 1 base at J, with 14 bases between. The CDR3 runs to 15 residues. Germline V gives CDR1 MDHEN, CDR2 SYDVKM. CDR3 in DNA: TGTGCCAGCAGTAGCTACCCCAGGGGGAACACTGAAGCTTTCTTT. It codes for CASSSYPRGNTEAFF.

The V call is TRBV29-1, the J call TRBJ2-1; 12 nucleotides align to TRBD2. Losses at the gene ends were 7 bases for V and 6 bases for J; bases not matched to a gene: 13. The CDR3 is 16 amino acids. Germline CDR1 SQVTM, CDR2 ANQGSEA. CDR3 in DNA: TGCAGCGGTGGACCCATGACTAGCGGGGGCATCAATGAGCAGTTCTTC. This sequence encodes CSGGPMTSGGINEQFF.

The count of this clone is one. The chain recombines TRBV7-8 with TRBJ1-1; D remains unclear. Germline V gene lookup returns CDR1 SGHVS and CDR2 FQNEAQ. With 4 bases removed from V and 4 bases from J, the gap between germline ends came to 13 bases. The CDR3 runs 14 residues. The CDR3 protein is CASSSQPEGTEAFF. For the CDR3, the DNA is TGTGCCAGCAGCTCCCAGCCTGAGGGCACTGAAGCTTTCTTT.

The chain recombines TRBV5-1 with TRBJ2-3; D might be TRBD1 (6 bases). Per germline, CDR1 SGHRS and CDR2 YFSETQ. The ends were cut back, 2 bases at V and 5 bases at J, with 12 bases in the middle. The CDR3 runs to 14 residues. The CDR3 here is CASSFSGAQDTQYF. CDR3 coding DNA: TGCGCCAGCAGCTTCTCAGGGGCCCAAGATACGCAGTATTTT.

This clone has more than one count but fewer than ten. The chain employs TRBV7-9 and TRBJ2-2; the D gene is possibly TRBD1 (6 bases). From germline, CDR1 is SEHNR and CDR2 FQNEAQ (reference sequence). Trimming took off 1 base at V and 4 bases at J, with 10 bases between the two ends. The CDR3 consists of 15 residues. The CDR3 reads CASSLVGQITGELFF. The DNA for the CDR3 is TGTGCCAGCAGCTTAGTAGGACAGATCACCGGGGAGCTGTTTTTT.

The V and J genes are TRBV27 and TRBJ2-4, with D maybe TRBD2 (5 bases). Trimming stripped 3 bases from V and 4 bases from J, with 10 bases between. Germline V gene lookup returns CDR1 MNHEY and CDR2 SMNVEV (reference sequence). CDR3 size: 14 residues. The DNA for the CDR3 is TGTGCCAGCAGTTTGGAAGGAGGAAAAAACATTCAGTACTTC. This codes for CASSLEGGKNIQYF.